Below are 19 T cell receptor beta chains sequenced from a single sample in a study of cytomegalovirus exposure and HLA in healthy donors. The PCR ran on 60 Vbeta and 13 Jbeta primers. Sequencing used immunoSEQ multiplex PCR; TCRdb keeps in-frame clones, though not all of them. This sample's table reports 180,000 or so clones. Sequences were obtained from PBMCs. Receptor source: a boy between 10 and 17 years old in good health and CMV-seronegative.

The rearrangement joins TRBV27 to TRBJ2-1, with D possibly TRBD1 on 5 matching bases. The CDR3 totals 12 residues. V lost 6 bases and J 7 bases, leaving 10 bases between the germline ends. The V gene's germline CDR1 is MNHEY and CDR2 SMNVEV (reference sequence). Here the CDR3 DNA reads TGTGCCAGCAGCAGGGTAGGGAATGAGCAGTTCTTC. It yields the protein CASSRVGNEQFF.

V usage is TRBV25-1 and J usage is TRBJ1-4; D is unresolved. Germline values: CDR1 MGHDK, CDR2 SYGVNS. CDR3 length: 14 residues. The V gene lost 1 base and the J gene lost 4 bases, with 7 bases spanning the gap. CDR3 nucleotides: TGTGCCAGCAGTGAATTTGAGGGTAATGAAAAACTGTTTTTT. It encodes CASSEFEGNEKLFF. The entire variable domain, with the rest obtained from reference TRBV25-1 and TRBJ1-4, is as follows: EADIYQTPRYLVIGTGKKITLECSQTMGHDKMYWYQQDPGMELHLIHYSYGVNSTEKGDLSSESTVSRIRTEHFPLTLESARPSHTSQYLCASSEFEGNEKLFFGSGTQLSVL.

This chain uses TRBV7-9 with TRBJ2-7; 8 nucleotides line up with TRBD2. CDR1 is SEHNR, CDR2 FQNEAQ, per germline (reference sequence). V was clipped by 0 bases and J by 2 bases; unmatched bases: 3. The CDR3 length is 15 residues. CDR3 sequence: CASSLASGGPYEQYF. The CDR3 DNA is TGTGCCAGCAGCTTAGCCAGCGGGGGCCCCTACGAGCAGTACTTC.

The V gene is TRBV7-9, the J gene TRBJ2-5; 10 bases line up with TRBD1. With 4 bases clipped from V and 5 bases from J, the junction kept 13 bases outside the gene matches. The CDR3 totals 17 residues. The V gene's germline CDR1 is SEHNR and CDR2 FQNEAQ (reference sequence). CDR3 protein: CASSSRLETGGWETQYF. The CDR3 DNA is TGTGCCAGCAGCTCCCGTCTCGAGACAGGGGGCTGGGAGACCCAGTACTTC.

This chain connects TRBV28 to TRBJ1-5; D is ambiguous. Trimming removed 10 bases from V and 11 bases from J, with 18 bases in between. This CDR3 spans 12 amino acids. Per the germline V gene, CDR1 is MDHEN and CDR2 is SYDVKM. The chain's CDR3 is CATRPPAAAQHF. The CDR3 DNA sequence: TGTGCCACCCGACCTCCCGCCGCGGCCCAGCATTTT.

The V and J genes are TRBV18 and TRBJ2-5; unclear D gene. CDR1 is KGHSH, CDR2 LQKENI, per germline. CDR3 length equals 11 residues. V was pared by 3 bases and J by 5 bases, with 4 bases between. CDR3 DNA: TGTGCCAGCTCACCCCGGGAGACCCAGTACTTC. It is translated as CASSPRETQYF.

The chain has TRBV4-3 and TRBJ2-4; TRBD2 matches at 12 bases. Per germline, CDR1 LGHNA and CDR2 YSLEER. V lost 1 base and J lost 1; bases outside the gene matches: 5. The CDR3 consists of 18 residues. Written as DNA, the CDR3 is TGCGCCAGCAGCCAAGGGCTAGCGGGGGGGCTGGCCAAAAACATTCAGTACTTC. Protein product: CASSQGLAGGLAKNIQYF.

The rearrangement joins TRBV6-1 to TRBJ2-3; possible D gene TRBD2, 7 bases. Per germline, CDR1 MNHNS and CDR2 SASEGT. V was pared by 2 bases and J by 7 bases, with 13 bases between. The CDR3 covers 14 residues. CDR3 nucleotide sequence: TGTGCCAGCAGTGAACTTACAGGGACTAATACGCAGTATTTT. Translation gives CASSELTGTNTQYF.

The V and J genes are TRBV4-1 and TRBJ1-1; D perhaps matches TRBD1 (5 bases). V was shortened by 3 bases and J by 4 bases, with 15 bases between the two germline ends. CDR1 is MGHRA, CDR2 YSYEKL, per germline. There are 15 residues in the CDR3. CDR3 loop: CASSHPGGGITEAFF. CDR3 in DNA: TGCGCCAGCAGCCATCCCGGCGGGGGAATCACTGAAGCTTTCTTT.

The chain employs TRBV30 and TRBJ2-2; D not certain. The CDR3 runs to 13 residues. Trimming took off 8 bases at V and 0 bases at J, with 10 bases between the two ends. Germline CDR1 is GTSNPN and CDR2 is SVGIG (reference sequence). CDR3 protein: CAGLLANTGELFF. The CDR3 coding sequence is TGTGCCGGCCTTCTAGCGAACACCGGGGAGCTGTTTTTT.

This chain links TRBV6-5 with TRBJ1-2, with 7 bases matching TRBD1. V was pared by 2 bases and J by 8 bases, with 14 bases of the junction left unmatched. CDR3 size: 16 residues. In germline, CDR1 is MNHEY, CDR2 SVGAGI. CDR3 in DNA: TGTGCCAGCAGTTACGCGGGACAGAGGTCGATCTCGGGCTACACCTTC. This translates into CASSYAGQRSISGYTF.

Details on this clone: The junction departs from the called germline gene at one end, perhaps through a read error. V and J are TRBV10-1 and TRBJ2-7; 11 nucleotides match TRBD2. Germline V CDR1 and CDR2: WNHNN, SYGVQD (reference sequence). CDR3 length: 15 amino acids. The CDR3 DNA reads as TGCGCCAGCAGTGAGACTAGCGGGGGCGAGGGCGAGCAGCACTTC. As protein: CASSETSGGEGEQHF.

The chain employs TRBV14 and TRBJ1-6, with D maybe TRBD1 (6 bases). V dropped 4 bases and J dropped 6 bases, with 7 bases sitting between them. CDR1 is SGHDN and CDR2 is FVKESK in the germline V gene. The CDR3 consists of 13 residues. The CDR3 sequence: CASSRTANSPLHF. CDR3 nucleotide sequence: TGTGCCAGCAGCCGGACAGCTAATTCACCCCTCCACTTT.

The rearrangement joins TRBV6-4 to TRBJ1-2, with a weak D call TRBD1 (5 bases). Germline V gene sequence: CDR1 MRHNA, CDR2 SNTAGT. Deletions cut 0 bases from V and 6 bases from J, with 20 bases between. This CDR3 contains 17 residues. The CDR3 region is CASSDSPGTLWRDGYTF. CDR3 sequence (DNA): TGTGCCAGCAGTGACTCCCCCGGGACTCTTTGGCGAGATGGCTACACCTTC.

To note about this clone: Additional DNA sequences in this sample encode the identical CDR3. This rearrangement joins TRBV9 to TRBJ2-7, with 8 nucleotides matching TRBD1. Trimming took 3 bases from V and 0 from J; bases not matched to a gene: 5. The CDR3 loop spans 15 amino acids. From germline, CDR1 is SGDLS and CDR2 YYNGEE. CDR3 coding DNA: TGTGCCAGCAGCGCGGGACAGGCAAGCTCCTACGAGCAGTACTTC. Amino acid sequence: CASSAGQASSYEQYF.

The chain carries TRBV25-1 and TRBJ2-6; a weak D match, TRBD2 (5 bases). Germline V lookup: CDR1 MGHDK, CDR2 SYGVNS. The CDR3 totals 14 residues. The ends were cut back, 8 bases at V and 1 base at J, with 9 bases in the middle. The DNA for the CDR3 is TGTGCCAGCTCCCGGGGATCTGGGGCCAACGTCCTGACTTTC. It yields the protein CASSRGSGANVLTF.

The V gene is TRBV7-7, the J gene TRBJ2-7; 7 bases line up with TRBD2. Germline lookup yields CDR1 SSHAT and CDR2 FNYEAQ (reference sequence). The CDR3 spans 19 residues. Germline trimming cut 1 base from V and 7 bases from J; bases unmatched to any gene: 22. In DNA, the CDR3 is TGTGCCAGCAGCTTAGTCGGTGTCGGGGCCCGCGGACCAGCGGGAGAGCAGTACTTC. It is translated as CASSLVGVGARGPAGEQYF.

V gene TRBV6-6 combines with J gene TRBJ2-7, with 9 positions matching TRBD1. The junction had 5 bases not matched to a gene; V was cut back by 5 bases and J by 0 bases. CDR3 length: 15 amino acids. Germline V gene lookup returns CDR1 MNHNY and CDR2 SVGAGI (reference sequence). CDR3 protein: CASSPRQGGSYEQYF. The CDR3 nucleotides are TGTGCCAGCAGTCCCCGACAGGGGGGCTCCTACGAGCAGTACTTC.

The V gene is TRBV5-1, the J gene TRBJ2-7, with 7 bases fitting TRBD2. V dropped 0 bases and J dropped 8; count of bases not matched to a gene: 17. The CDR3 loop spans 17 amino acids. CDR1 is SGHRS and CDR2 is YFSETQ in the germline V gene. The DNA of the CDR3 is TGCGCCAGCAGCTTGGATAGTGGACTAGTCTTTTCTACGAAGCAGTACTTC. This translates into CASSLDSGLVFSTKQYF.